This is a list of T cell receptor beta chains from one sample in a study of OX40 agonist ivuxolimab in advanced cancers. Profiling relied on immunoSEQ multiplex PCR, and the TCRdb table lists in-frame clones only, not all of them. The sample lists 45,000 to 70,000 clones; 83% were seen once. Sequenced here: CD4+ or CD8+ T cells sorted from blood, sampled in a trial of the OX40 agonist ivuxolimab. The receptors shown here come from an adult with an advanced solid tumor such as melanoma, head and neck, liver or kidney cancer. Both conserved end residues are part of each CDR3. A D gene is named only where the DNA matches it firmly. Not all rows give a size; the values are once, few, many and, for expanded clones, a class.

clone_size	j_call	d_call	v_call	cdr3_nt	cdr3_aa
NA	TRBJ2-7	NA	TRBV11-2	TGTGCCAGCAGCTTAGACAGCTCCTACGAGCAGTACTTC	CASSLDSSYEQYF
NA	TRBJ1-4	NA	TRBV9	TGTGCCAGCAGCGCTTCGGGGTGGTCTAATGAAAAACTGTTTTTT	CASSASGWSNEKLFF
NA	TRBJ1-1	NA	TRBV10-1	TGCGCCAGCAGTGCTTCCGGGACAAATGAAGCTTTCTTT	CASSASGTNEAFF
NA	TRBJ2-7	TRBD1	TRBV5-1	TGCGCCAGCAGCTTTAGGGACAGGGGCTCCTACGAGCAGTACTTC	CASSFRDRGSYEQYF
NA	TRBJ1-5	NA	TRBV2	TGTGCCAGCAGTGTTTTGGCGGCTAGCAATCAGCCCCAGCATTTT	CASSVLAASNQPQHF
NA	TRBJ1-5	NA	TRBV6-1	TGTGCCAGCAGTGCTCAGACGGTCAGCAATCAGCCCCAGCATTTT	CASSAQTVSNQPQHF
NA	TRBJ2-3	TRBD2	TRBV5-1	TGCGCCAGCAGCTTGGGACGGGAGGGCACAGATACGCAGTATTTT	CASSLGREGTDTQYF
NA	TRBJ2-1	TRBD2	TRBV30	TGTGCCTGGGGCCCGTTTGGCGGGAGGGCCTACAATGAGCAGTTCTTC	CAWGPFGGRAYNEQFF
few	TRBJ1-5	NA	TRBV19	TGTGCCAGTAGTATGACCCTAAATCAGCCCCAGCATTTT	CASSMTLNQPQHF
NA	TRBJ1-2	TRBD1	TRBV30	TGTGCCTGTAAACGGGACAGGGGGAACTATGGCTACACCTTC	CACKRDRGNYGYTF
few	TRBJ1-5	TRBD1	TRBV28	TGTGCCAGCAGTTGGGGAAAGGGGGACAGTCAGCCCCAGCATTTT	CASSWGKGDSQPQHF
NA	TRBJ2-7	NA	TRBV7-6	TGTGCCAGCAGCTCTCAGGGGTATGAGCAGTACTTC	CASSSQGYEQYF
NA	TRBJ2-7	NA	TRBV7-2	TGTGCCAGCAGCCCGCGGGTAGAAACGGGCGAGCAGTACTTC	CASSPRVETGEQYF
few	TRBJ2-5	NA	TRBV5-8	TGTGCCAGCAGCTCGCGTTCGGGGCCAGAGACCCAGTACTTC	CASSSRSGPETQYF
NA	TRBJ1-4	NA	TRBV5-4	TGTGCCAGCAGCTCCGATGGGGCGTCGGGCAAACTGTTTTTT	CASSSDGASGKLFF
NA	TRBJ1-2	TRBD1	TRBV7-6	TGTGCCAGCAGCCAGCCGGGACAGGGGGCGCGGGGCTACACCTTC	CASSQPGQGARGYTF
once	TRBJ1-1	NA	TRBV6-5	TGTGCCAGCAGTTACCTCGGCCGGGGGACTGAAGCTTTCTTT	CASSYLGRGTEAFF
NA	TRBJ2-3	NA	TRBV7-2	TGTGCCAGCAGCTTAGCAGGACTTAGCACAGATACGCAGTATTTT	CASSLAGLSTDTQYF
NA	TRBJ2-7	TRBD2	TRBV7-6	TGTGCCAGCAGCTTAGAACTAGCGGGGGGTGAGCAGTACTTC	CASSLELAGGEQYF
once	TRBJ1-2	NA	TRBV10-3	TGTGCCATCAGTGAGTCCGGGGGGATTGGCTACACCTTC	CAISESGGIGYTF
once	TRBJ2-7	NA	TRBV27	TGTGCCAGCAGTTTGAAGGGGGGGACCTACGAGCAGTACTTC	CASSLKGGTYEQYF
NA	TRBJ2-1	TRBD2	TRBV7-3	TGTGCCAGCAGCCCCGCCCTAGCGGGTGGGTATGAGCAGTTCTTC	CASSPALAGGYEQFF
NA	TRBJ2-1	NA	TRBV6-5	TGTGCCAGCAGTGACGCAGGGTGGTATGAGCAGTTCTTC	CASSDAGWYEQFF